Listed here are 26 T cell receptor beta chains from one sample, sequenced in a study of immune evolution from preneoplasia to lung adenocarcinoma. The assay was immunoSEQ multiplex PCR, and TCRdb's table has in-frame clones only and misses some. Of just under 6,500 clones detected, roughly three quarters appear once; the ten largest clones hold roughly 5.7%. The sequencing input was FFPE minimally invasive lung adenocarcinoma tissue. The receptors shown here come from a person over 45 with lung adenocarcinoma.

The V gene is TRBV10-2, the J gene TRBJ2-1, with D possibly matching TRBD1 (6 bases). The CDR3 length is 13 residues. Trimming took off 4 bases at V and 9 bases at J, with 13 bases between the two ends. Germline V gene lookup returns CDR1 WSHSY and CDR2 SAAADI. This chain's CDR3 is CASSGLGGSEQFF. The CDR3 region has the DNA TGCGCCAGCAGTGGTTTAGGGGGAAGTGAGCAGTTCTTC.

The rearrangement joins TRBV7-3 to TRBJ1-1, with no clear D. V shed 6 bases and J shed 4 bases, with 12 bases lying between them. Per germline, CDR1 SGHTA and CDR2 FQGTGA. The CDR3 length is 13 residues. The CDR3: CASSLGYGTEAFF. The CDR3 nucleotides are TGTGCCAGCAGTTTGGGTTATGGCACTGAAGCTTTCTTT.

The CDR3 nucleotides read TGTGCCAGCAGCCCGGCGGGGGCCCCCTACGAGCAGTACTTC. As protein: CASSPAGAPYEQYF. The chain is built from TRBV7-9 and TRBJ2-7; D possibly corresponds to TRBD2 (7 bases). The CDR3 consists of 14 residues. The germline V and J ends were trimmed by 5 bases and 2 bases, with 13 bases remaining between them. Germline CDR1 is SEHNR and CDR2 is FQNEAQ (reference sequence).

This clone showed up just once. The genes are TRBV9 and TRBJ2-1; 7 bases align to TRBD2. The CDR3 is made up of 15 amino acids. Losses at the gene ends were 0 bases for V and 9 bases for J; bases not matched to a gene: 9. Germline CDR1 SGDLS, CDR2 YYNGEE. The DNA for the CDR3 is TGTGCCAGCAGCGTAGAGACCGGCGGGGGTGTTGAGCAGTTCTTC. Residues: CASSVETGGGVEQFF. The whole variable domain, remainder taken from reference TRBV9 and TRBJ2-1, is DSGVTQTPKHLITATGQRVTLRCSPRSGDLSVYWYQQSLDQGLQFLIQYYNGEERAKGNILERFSAQQFPDLHSELNLSSLELGDSALYFCASSVETGGGVEQFFGPGTRLTVL.

The chain recombines TRBV10-1 with TRBJ2-5, with D unresolved. There are 14 residues in the CDR3. The germline V gene encodes CDR1 WNHNN and CDR2 SYGVQD (reference sequence). Trimming shortened V by 4 bases and J by 6 bases, and 15 bases separated the two germline ends. CDR3 DNA sequence: TGCGCCAGCAGTGGTTGCGGTCCCGGCAAGACCCAGTACTTC. Translating it yields CASSGCGPGKTQYF.

The CDR3 here is CASRVDPYTEAFF. CDR3 nucleotide sequence: TGCGCCAGCAGAGTGGACCCGTACACTGAAGCTTTCTTT. This chain connects TRBV5-1 to TRBJ1-1; D is undetermined. Germline-derived CDR1 and CDR2 are SGHRS and YFSETQ. The CDR3 contains 13 residues. Trimming pared 5 bases from V and 3 bases from J, leaving 11 bases between.

The genes are TRBV4-1 and TRBJ2-2, with 8 nucleotides matching TRBD1. The CDR3 spans 15 residues. Trimming at V came to 1 base and at J to 3 bases, leaving 1 base not matched to a gene. Germline CDR1 is MGHRA and CDR2 is YSYEKL. In DNA, the CDR3 is TGCGCCAGCAGCCAAGCGGACAGGGACACCGGGGAGCTGTTTTTT. It encodes CASSQADRDTGELFF.

This chain joins TRBV5-1 and TRBJ2-5, with D perhaps TRBD2 (5 bases). V dropped 5 bases and J dropped 5 bases, with 16 bases sitting between them. Germline V gene lookup returns CDR1 SGHRS and CDR2 YFSETQ. The CDR3 is 14 amino acids. The CDR3 nucleotides are TGCGCCAGCAGGCCGACGACTACCGACGAGACCCAGTACTTC. Amino acids: CASRPTTTDETQYF.

V usage is TRBV10-3 and J usage is TRBJ2-1; 7 nucleotides agree with TRBD2. With V trimmed by 0 bases and J by 4 bases, 6 bases remained unmatched. Per the germline V gene, CDR1 is ENHRY and CDR2 is SYGVKD. The CDR3 consists of 16 residues. Here the CDR3 reads CAISESLSGAYNEQFF. DNA of the CDR3: TGTGCCATCAGTGAGTCACTGAGCGGGGCTTACAATGAGCAGTTCTTC.

J is TRBJ1-6 and V is TRBV30; D gene uncertain. Trimming left V 0 bases short and J 9 bases short, with 15 bases between. Germline assignment: CDR1 GTSNPN and CDR2 SVGIG (reference sequence). This CDR3 is 15 amino acids long. CDR3 sequence reads: CAWSVAGFTSSPLHF. CDR3 DNA: TGTGCCTGGAGTGTTGCGGGCTTTACAAGTTCACCCCTCCACTTT. The full variable domain, in which reference TRBV30 and TRBJ1-6 provide the parts outside the CDR3, is SQTIHQWPATLVQPVGSPLSLECTVEGTSNPNLYWYRQAAGRGLQLLFYSVGIGQISSEVPQNLSASRPQDRQFILSSKKLLLSDSGFYLCAWSVAGFTSSPLHFGNGTRLTVT.

This clone has only a few counts. V and J are TRBV7-2 and TRBJ1-3; 7 nucleotides agree with TRBD1. This CDR3 is built from 15 residues. Germline loops: CDR1 SGHTA, CDR2 FQGNSA. Trimming cost V 1 base and J 6 bases; bases outside gene matches: 6. The DNA of the CDR3 is TGTGCCAGCAGCTTAGGCGGGACAGTGTCAAACACCATATATTTT. Translation gives CASSLGGTVSNTIYF.

The chain joins TRBV29-1 to TRBJ2-5; 8 bases are a match to TRBD2. Looked up from germline, CDR1 is SQVTM and CDR2 is ANQGSEA. The CDR3 is made up of 13 amino acids. Germline trimming cut 0 bases from V and 3 bases from J; bases unmatched to any gene: 0. CDR3 sequence reads: CSVEERGEETQYF. Here the CDR3 DNA reads TGCAGCGTTGAAGAGCGGGGGGAAGAGACCCAGTACTTC. Complete variable domain (other parts from reference TRBV29-1 and TRBJ2-5): SAVISQKPSRDICQRGTSLTIQCQVDSQVTMMFWYRQQPGQSLTLIATANQGSEATYESGFVIDKFPISRPNLTFSTLTVSNMSPEDSSIYLCSVEERGEETQYFGPGTRLLVL.

Only a few counts were recorded for this clone. The J gene is TRBJ2-1, the V gene TRBV7-3; 9 bases are shared with TRBD2. This CDR3 has 20 amino acids. Per the germline V gene, CDR1 is SGHTA and CDR2 is FQGTGA. The ends lost 0 bases at V and 8 bases at J; junction bases unmatched: 20. CDR3 sequence (DNA): TGTGCCAGCAGCTTAACGGCCCTCGGTAGCGGGAGTAAAATTGGGGATGAGCAGTTCTTC. Translating gives CASSLTALGSGSKIGDEQFF.

The chain links TRBV18 to TRBJ2-3; D is undetermined. V shed 4 bases and J shed 6 bases, with 14 bases lying between them. Germline V gene data show CDR1 as KGHSH and CDR2 as LQKENI. The CDR3 consists of 14 residues. The CDR3 reads CASSLLRAEDTQYF. The DNA of the CDR3 is TGTGCCAGCTCACTGCTTCGGGCGGAGGATACGCAGTATTTT.

V is TRBV27 and J is TRBJ1-5, with TRBD1 matching 10 bases. The germline gives CDR1 MNHEY, CDR2 SMNVEV (reference sequence). V lost 8 bases to trimming and J lost 5 bases; unmatched junction nucleotides: 6. This CDR3 is 14 amino acids long. CDR3 protein: CASAPDRGDQPQHF. The DNA for the CDR3 is TGTGCCAGCGCCCCGGACAGGGGGGATCAGCCCCAGCATTTT.

In its sample, this clone was seen a few times. This rearrangement joins TRBV7-2 to TRBJ1-4, with a possible D match to TRBD1 (6 bases). Trimming pared 5 bases from V and 8 bases from J, leaving 18 bases between. The CDR3 is 15 residues long. Germline CDR1 SGHTA, CDR2 FQGNSA. CDR3 DNA: TGTGCCAGCAGCCCGCAGACAGGCCCCTGGGAAAAACTGTTTTTT. It specifies CASSPQTGPWEKLFF.

This clone appeared a few times. V is TRBV30 and J is TRBJ1-6; 7 bases agree with TRBD1. The length of the CDR3 is 12 residues. After removal of 5 bases from V and 7 bases from J, the junction contained 2 bases not matched to a gene. Germline CDR1 GTSNPN, CDR2 SVGIG (reference sequence). The CDR3 DNA is TGTGCCTGGGACAGGGAGAATTCACCCCTCCACTTT. Amino acid sequence: CAWDRENSPLHF.

The gene calls are TRBV10-3 and TRBJ2-3; D may be TRBD2 (6 bases). Per germline, CDR1 ENHRY and CDR2 SYGVKD. The CDR3 sequence is 17 residues long. With 2 bases removed from V and 2 bases from J, the gap between germline ends came to 17 bases. CDR3 nucleotide sequence: TGTGCCATCAGTGAGATGTGGCTAGCGAGACTCACAGATACGCAGTATTTT. This gives the protein CAISEMWLARLTDTQYF.

The J gene is TRBJ1-4, the V gene TRBV30; no definite D call. The CDR3 covers 11 residues. The germline gives CDR1 GTSNPN, CDR2 SVGIG (reference sequence). Deletions cut 6 bases from V and 4 bases from J, with 6 bases between. As DNA, the CDR3 is TGTGCCTGTGAAAATAATGAAAAACTGTTTTTT. Translation: CACENNEKLFF.

The chain uses TRBV6-5 and TRBJ1-2, with 7 bases lining up with TRBD1. Germline V gene data show CDR1 as MNHEY and CDR2 as SVGAGI. This CDR3 comprises 15 residues. Trimming removed 8 bases from V and 5 bases from J; junction bases left unmatched: 14. The CDR3 bases are TGTGCCAGCGGAATCCAAAACAGGGGAGGGTATGGCTACACCTTC. Protein: CASGIQNRGGYGYTF.

J is TRBJ1-1 and V is TRBV7-2; 8 bases align to TRBD1. This CDR3 has 15 amino acids. V dropped 3 bases and J dropped 1; count of bases not matched to a gene: 4. Per germline, CDR1 SGHTA and CDR2 FQGNSA. The CDR3 loop is CASSFRGRTNTEAFF. The CDR3 DNA follows: TGTGCCAGCAGCTTCAGGGGGCGGACGAACACTGAAGCTTTCTTT. The whole variable domain, filled in from reference TRBV7-2 and TRBJ1-1, reads GAGVSQSPSNKVTEKGKDVELRCDPISGHTALYWYRQSLGQGLEFLIYFQGNSAPDKSGLPSDRFSAERTGGSVSTLTIQRTQQEDSAVYLCASSFRGRTNTEAFFGQGTRLTVV.

The V gene is TRBV27, the J gene TRBJ2-3; no clear D. V was pared by 8 bases and J by 3 bases, with 9 bases between. Germline CDR1 and CDR2: MNHEY and SMNVEV (reference sequence). The CDR3 is 12 residues long. CDR3: CASGLLTDTQYF. As DNA, the CDR3 is TGTGCCAGCGGCCTCTTAACAGATACGCAGTATTTT.

The J gene is TRBJ1-1, the V gene TRBV10-1; no clear D. CDR3 length: 15 amino acids. Trimming took 2 bases from V and 6 from J, leaving 16 bases between them. Germline CDR1 and CDR2: WNHNN and SYGVQD (reference sequence). The DNA of the CDR3 is TGCGCCAGCAGTGAGACTCCGAGACACCCGCCTGAAGCTTTCTTT. This sequence encodes CASSETPRHPPEAFF.

This chain uses TRBV6-5 with TRBJ2-5, with TRBD1 identical over 8 bases. The better agreement between TRBJ2-7 and the DNA end casts doubt on the J call. Germline V lookup: CDR1 MNHEY, CDR2 SVGAGI. This CDR3 is built from 13 residues. The CDR3 coding sequence is TGTGCCAGCAGTAGCCAGGGGGCCCGCGAGCAGTACTTC. It specifies CASSSQGAREQYF.

The chain employs TRBV6-4 and TRBJ2-3; D not certain. Germline V CDR1 and CDR2: MRHNA, SNTAGT. The CDR3 consists of 13 residues. The germline V and J ends were trimmed by 3 bases and 9 bases, with 13 bases remaining between them. The CDR3 loop is CASSESPGGTQYF. CDR3 nucleotides: TGTGCCAGCAGTGAGTCTCCGGGCGGAACGCAGTATTTT.

The J gene is TRBJ2-7, the V gene TRBV4-3, with 7 bases aligning to TRBD2. Germline V CDR1 and CDR2: LGHNA, YSLEER. Unmatched junction bases numbered 6, after V lost 0 bases and J lost 1 base. This CDR3 has 16 amino acids. This chain's CDR3 is CASSQDRGAGSYEQYF. CDR3 DNA sequence: TGCGCCAGCAGCCAAGATAGGGGAGCGGGATCCTACGAGCAGTACTTC.